The clone carrying this T cell receptor beta chain was seen just once. Antigen unknown. Measured with immunoSEQ multiplex PCR; TCRdb has only the in-frame clones, and not every one. The sample lists 40,000 or so clones; around 85% were seen once. This sample stems from a study of a mutant IDH1 vaccine in newly diagnosed glioma. Study-wide context: Vaccines were begun 4-6 weeks after radiotherapy alone, or with temozolomide cycles. Treated patients comprised 62.5% males and around 38% females, mean age roughly 37 years.

Time point reported: week 23, last vaccination. Every vaccination contained 300 ug of the mutant IDH1 20-mer peptide and was paired with topical imiquimod. Astrocytomas found in donors were new, WHO grade 3 or 4, IDH1-mutant and ATRX-lost. The germline V gene has CDR1 MNHNS and CDR2 SASEGT. The V segment lost 8 bases and the J segment 9 bases; nucleotides outside the gene matches: 9. The CDR3 totals 13 residues. This TCR was recovered from a woman aged 18-29 years with glioma. Some clones in this sample may be carry-over from other donors' samples. The chain links TRBV6-1 to TRBJ2-1, with TRBD2 matching over 8 bases. Sample: PBMCs, taken from a glioma patient whose treatment included an IDH1 peptide vaccine. CDR3 amino acids: CASEGLGVGEQFF. CDR3 in DNA: TGTGCCAGCGAGGGACTAGGGGTGGGTGAGCAGTTCTTC.